The 20 T cell receptor beta chains reported below all come from one sample, sequenced in a study of blood T cell repertoires in COVID-19 (dated by TCRdb to about 2020). Libraries were built with the immunoSEQ multiplex PCR assay. TCRdb mirrors the immuneACCESS table, restricted to in-frame sequences. Some clones are absent from its copies; in checked studies, under half trace to an unresolved V gene, and the reason for the others is unknown. Across this sample there are approximately 300,000 clones, with about 85% seen only once. The leading ten clones occupy 5.5% to 6% of the sample. The sample consisted of PBMCs or T cells enriched from blood (not recorded which). The source is a woman aged 25 to 39 who had recovered from COVID-19.

In this sample, this clone turned up once. The chain has TRBV6-2 or TRBV6-3 and TRBJ1-2; perhaps TRBD1 as D (5 bases). This CDR3 contains 15 residues. V lost 6 bases and J 8 bases, leaving 22 bases between the germline ends. The germline V gene encodes CDR1 MNHEY and CDR2 SVGEGT. DNA for the CDR3: TGTGCCAGCAGCCCCGGCGGCAGGGCCCTGCGGGGCTACACCTTC. Protein sequence: CASSPGGRALRGYTF.

This chain uses TRBV12-5 with TRBJ1-1, with TRBD1 matching 8 bases. Germline CDR1 is LGHNT and CDR2 is FRNRAP. The length of the CDR3 is 17 residues. Unmatched junction bases numbered 7, after V lost 0 bases and J lost 1 base. The CDR3 loop is CASGLVLADRGNTEAFF. DNA for the CDR3: TGTGCTAGTGGTTTGGTCCTAGCTGACAGGGGGAACACTGAAGCTTTCTTT.

This clone came up once. The chain has TRBV6-1 and TRBJ2-4; 10 bases line up with TRBD1. The CDR3 has 15 amino acids. From germline, CDR1 is MNHNS and CDR2 SASEGT. With V trimmed by 2 bases and J by 5 bases, 3 bases remained unmatched. The CDR3 protein is CASSELGTGENIQYF. The CDR3 DNA sequence: TGTGCCAGCAGTGAACTGGGGACAGGGGAAAACATTCAGTACTTC.

The V call is TRBV2, the J call TRBJ1-1; 7 bases line up with TRBD1. Germline V gene lookup returns CDR1 SNHLY and CDR2 FYNNEI. Unmatched junction bases numbered 15, after V lost 7 bases and J lost 1 base. CDR3 size: 17 residues. CDR3 sequence reads: CASIWGQFRVRNTEAFF. For the CDR3, the DNA is TGTGCCAGCATTTGGGGACAGTTTCGCGTTAGGAACACTGAAGCTTTCTTT.

This clone occurred a few times. This rearrangement joins TRBV7-8 to TRBJ1-6; TRBD1 might be the D (6 bases). CDR3 size: 13 residues. Per the germline V gene, CDR1 is SGHVS and CDR2 is FQNEAQ. V was trimmed by 5 bases and J by 6 bases, leaving 8 bases between them. CDR3 coding DNA: TGTGCCAGCAGCGTACAGGGTAATTCACCCCTCCACTTT. As protein: CASSVQGNSPLHF.

The chain joins TRBV6-5 to TRBJ2-2; tentatively, D is TRBD1 (7 bases). The CDR3 has 14 residues. Germline CDR1 and CDR2: MNHEY and SVGAGI. Trimming removed 8 bases from V and 7 bases from J, with 17 bases in between. The CDR3 sequence is CASGAGGQGGELFF. The CDR3 coding sequence is TGTGCCAGCGGAGCAGGGGGGCAGGGCGGGGAGCTGTTTTTT.

A remark on this clone: In the same sample, other DNA sequences code for this CDR3. The CDR3 sequence is CASSITGGNQPQHF. The CDR3 bases are TGTGCCAGTAGTATAACTGGTGGCAATCAGCCCCAGCATTTT. The J gene is TRBJ1-5, the V gene TRBV19; D remains unclear. The ends were cut back, 2 bases at V and 2 bases at J, with 7 bases in the middle. CDR1 and CDR2 from the germline V gene are LNHDA and SQIVND (reference sequence). The CDR3 contains 14 residues.

The chain joins TRBV3-1 (or the pseudogene TRBV3-2) to TRBJ2-2, with 10 bases that match TRBD2. With 0 bases clipped from V and 2 bases from J, the junction kept 15 bases outside the gene matches. Germline V lookup: CDR1 LGHDT, CDR2 YNNKEL (reference sequence). The CDR3 length is 21 residues. The CDR3 nucleotides read TGTGCCAGCAGCCAAGAAGCTTTTGGACTAGCGGCCCCTAGAAACACCGGGGAGCTGTTTTTT. Protein sequence: CASSQEAFGLAAPRNTGELFF.

This chain joins TRBV30 and TRBJ1-2; D remains ambiguous. Germline lookup yields CDR1 GTSNPN and CDR2 SVGIG (reference sequence). Trimming removed 2 bases from V and 7 bases from J, with 17 bases in between. The CDR3 totals 14 residues. The CDR3 here is CAWSPHSQRSGYTF. For the CDR3, the DNA is TGTGCCTGGAGTCCCCATTCCCAACGGAGTGGCTACACCTTC.

This clone was seen only a few times. The chain has TRBV30 and TRBJ1-2; D possibly corresponds to TRBD1 (5 bases). Germline CDR1 reads GTSNPN; CDR2 reads SVGIG (reference sequence). The ends were cut back, 3 bases at V and 9 bases at J, with 11 bases in the middle. The CDR3 is 11 residues long. The CDR3 sequence is CAWRAGRRYTF. The CDR3 DNA reads TGTGCCTGGAGGGCAGGGCGCCGCTACACCTTC.

The chain uses TRBV3-1 (or the pseudogene TRBV3-2) and TRBJ1-1; TRBD1 might be the D (5 bases). The CDR3 totals 15 residues. CDR1 LGHDT and CDR2 YNNKEL come from the germline V gene (reference sequence). The V and J ends lost 4 bases and 1 base respectively, with 13 bases between them. CDR3 protein: CASSPHSDRNTEAFF. In nucleotides, the CDR3 is TGTGCCAGCAGCCCCCATTCCGACAGGAACACTGAAGCTTTCTTT.

This clone was seen only once. The genes are TRBV9 and TRBJ2-3, with unresolved D. Germline CDR1 SGDLS, CDR2 YYNGEE. Deletions cut 0 bases from V and 6 bases from J, with 17 bases between. The CDR3 loop spans 16 amino acids. CDR3 amino acids: CASSVGPAVNTDTQYF. The CDR3 DNA reads TGTGCCAGCAGCGTAGGTCCGGCGGTGAATACTGATACGCAGTATTTT. Variable domain in full (rest from reference TRBV9 and TRBJ2-3): DSGVTQTPKHLITATGQRVTLRCSPRSGDLSVYWYQQSLDQGLQFLIQYYNGEERAKGNILERFSAQQFPDLHSELNLSSLELGDSALYFCASSVGPAVNTDTQYFGPGTRLTVL.

The chain uses TRBV7-9 and TRBJ1-2, with 10 bases aligning to TRBD1. The CDR3 length is 15 residues. With 2 bases clipped from V and 8 bases from J, the junction kept 8 bases outside the gene matches. The germline gives CDR1 SEHNR, CDR2 FQNEAQ (reference sequence). The chain's CDR3 is CASSLSRTGGGGYTF. CDR3 bases: TGTGCCAGCAGCTTATCTCGGACAGGGGGAGGCGGCTACACCTTC.

The chain is built from TRBV19 and TRBJ1-5; 9 bases match TRBD1. Germline V CDR1 and CDR2: LNHDA, SQIVND (reference sequence). The CDR3 is made up of 16 amino acids. V gave up 8 bases and J gave up 7 bases; unmatched junction bases: 15. The CDR3 spells CASLPTGTGMDQPQHF. In nucleotides, the CDR3 is TGTGCCAGTTTACCGACCGGGACAGGGATGGACCAGCCCCAGCATTTT.

The V gene is TRBV20-1, the J gene TRBJ2-6; a weak D match, TRBD2 (6 bases). The CDR3 length is 15 residues. Per the germline V gene, CDR1 is DFQATT and CDR2 is SNEGSKA (reference sequence). The germline V and J ends were trimmed by 3 bases and 1 base, with 10 bases remaining between them. In nucleotides, the CDR3 is TGCAGTGCTAGTATTCGGGGGTCTGGGGCCAACGTCCTGACTTTC. It codes for CSASIRGSGANVLTF.

V gene TRBV12-3 or TRBV12-4 combines with J gene TRBJ2-7; possibly TRBD2 for D (5 bases). V was cut by 5 bases and J by 3 bases, with 8 bases left in between. The CDR3 loop spans 12 amino acids. Here the CDR3 reads CASSPRGYEQYF. CDR3 DNA: TGTGCCAGCAGTCCCCGGGGCTACGAGCAGTACTTC.

In this sample, this clone turned up once. The rearrangement links TRBV6-5 to TRBJ1-6, with D unclear. Germline values: CDR1 MNHEY, CDR2 SVGAGI. The CDR3 has 15 residues. Trimming removed 7 bases from V and 7 bases from J, with 17 bases in between. The CDR3: CASTPLRGGNSPLHF. The DNA for the CDR3 is TGTGCCAGCACCCCCCTGCGCGGTGGGAATTCACCCCTCCACTTT.

The chain has TRBV19 and TRBJ1-1; 10 bases are a match to TRBD1. Germline-derived CDR1 and CDR2 are LNHDA and SQIVND (reference sequence). With 4 bases clipped from V and 10 bases from J, the junction kept 9 bases outside the gene matches. This CDR3 comprises 14 residues. In nucleotides, the CDR3 is TGTGCCAGTAGTACACGGGGACAGGGGCTCCCAGCTTTCTTT. Residues: CASSTRGQGLPAFF. The full variable domain, with the rest looked up from reference TRBV19 and TRBJ1-1, is DGGITQSPKYLFRKEGQNVTLSCEQNLNHDAMYWYRQDPGQGLRLIYYSQIVNDFQKGDIAEGYSVSREKKESFPLTVTSAQKNPTAFYLCASSTRGQGLPAFFGQGTRLTVV.

The rearrangement joins TRBV7-3 to TRBJ2-1, with a tentative D call TRBD1 (7 bases). Trimming took off 5 bases at V and 7 bases at J, with 12 bases between the two ends. The germline V gene has CDR1 SGHTA and CDR2 FQGTGA. The CDR3 loop spans 13 amino acids. DNA for the CDR3: TGTGCCAGCAGCGTACAGGGGAGGAATGAGCAGTTCTTC. Translation gives CASSVQGRNEQFF.

This chain uses TRBV10-1 with TRBJ1-4; D is uncertain. Germline lookup yields CDR1 WNHNN and CDR2 SYGVQD (reference sequence). This CDR3 region has 12 residues. Trimming pared 7 bases from V and 7 bases from J, leaving 10 bases between. The CDR3 loop reads CASKGSGEKLFF. For the CDR3, the DNA is TGCGCCAGCAAGGGCAGCGGTGAAAAACTGTTTTTT.